These 23 T cell receptor beta chains came from one sample sequenced in a study of metastatic and nonmetastatic thyroid tumors. TCRdb re-called the PCR reads with MiXCR. The repertoire holds 34,000 or so clones, around 19% seen once, with 6.5% to 8% in the top ten. Patients were all untreated before their thyroid surgery. The sequencing input was blood. All receptors derive from a female donor with papillary thyroid cancer or a benign thyroid nodule (not recorded which). Some clones in this sample may be carry-over from other donors' samples.

The chain combines TRBV20-1 with TRBJ2-3; D not certain. The germline CDR1 and CDR2 sequences are DFQATT and SNEGSKA (reference sequence). The CDR3 loop spans 12 amino acids. Deletions cut 4 bases from V and 5 bases from J, with 10 bases between. CDR3 region: CSAKRVGDTQYF. CDR3 coding DNA: TGCAGTGCTAAACGAGTCGGAGATACGCAGTATTTT.

The rearrangement uses TRBV5-1 and TRBJ2-1, with 10 bases identical to TRBD2. The junction had 2 bases not matched to a gene; V was cut back by 0 bases and J by 5 bases. Germline CDR1 reads SGHRS; CDR2 reads YFSETQ. The CDR3 consists of 15 residues. The CDR3: CASSLALAGDNEQFF. CDR3 sequence (DNA): TGCGCCAGCAGCTTGGCCCTAGCGGGAGACAATGAGCAGTTCTTC.

This clone showed up many times. The CDR3 DNA reads TGTGCCAGCAGTTCCCGTGACAGAGTAATGAACACTGAAGCTTTCTTT. It yields the protein CASSSRDRVMNTEAFF. J is TRBJ1-1 and V is TRBV12-3 or TRBV12-4, with a tentative D call TRBD1 (5 bases). CDR3 length equals 16 residues. Deletions cut 4 bases from V and 0 bases from J, with 15 bases between.

This chain links TRBV7-6 with TRBJ1-6; 8 bases match TRBD1. Germline values: CDR1 SGHVS, CDR2 FNYEAQ. V dropped 4 bases and J dropped 9; count of bases not matched to a gene: 5. The CDR3 totals 14 residues. This CDR3 is CASSSGQVGSPLHF. In DNA form, the CDR3 reads TGTGCCAGCAGCTCGGGACAGGTCGGTTCACCCCTCCACTTT.

The chain employs TRBV7-9 and TRBJ1-1, with a weak D call TRBD1 (5 bases). V shed 5 bases and J shed 5 bases, with 15 bases lying between them. Germline CDR1 is SEHNR and CDR2 is FQNEAQ (reference sequence). There are 14 residues in the CDR3. CDR3 in DNA: TGTGCCAGCAGCCCGGCCGGGGGTTTGACTGAAGCTTTCTTT. The encoded protein is CASSPAGGLTEAFF.

This clone has ten or more counts. The chain is built from TRBV18 and TRBJ1-2; D possibly corresponds to TRBD1 (6 bases). The CDR3 is 16 amino acids. The germline CDR1 and CDR2 sequences are KGHSH and LQKENI. The V gene lost 4 bases and the J gene lost 2 bases, with 17 bases spanning the gap. The CDR3 sequence is CASSLNPGVENYGYTF. CDR3 bases: TGTGCCAGCTCACTAAATCCAGGGGTCGAAAACTATGGCTACACCTTC.

There are many counts of this clone. The chain joins TRBV24-1 to TRBJ2-1; TRBD1 matches 8 bases. V lost 2 bases to trimming and J lost 0 bases; unmatched junction nucleotides: 2. Germline CDR1 is KGHDR and CDR2 is SFDVKD. The CDR3 extends over 16 amino acids. CDR3 sequence reads: CATSDSQGVSYNEQFF. For the CDR3, the DNA is TGTGCCACCAGTGATTCACAGGGGGTCTCCTACAATGAGCAGTTCTTC.

This clone was observed at least ten times. The chain combines TRBV7-9 with TRBJ2-1; 9 bases agree with TRBD1. Germline trimming cut 5 bases from V and 14 bases from J; bases unmatched to any gene: 7. CDR3 length equals 12 residues. Per germline, CDR1 SEHNR and CDR2 FQNEAQ (reference sequence). The CDR3 spells CASSADRGTEFF. In nucleotides, the CDR3 is TGTGCCAGCAGCGCGGACAGGGGAACGGAGTTCTTC.

This clone has ten or more counts. The V gene is TRBV29-1, the J gene TRBJ2-3; the match to TRBD1 covers 7 bases. CDR1 SQVTM and CDR2 ANQGSEA come from the germline V gene. This CDR3 has 17 residues. J was trimmed by 6 bases and V by 2 bases; bases with no gene match: 17. Here the CDR3 DNA reads TGCAGCGTTGAATTGCTGAGACAGGGCCCCGAAGCGGATACGCAGTATTTT. Amino acids: CSVELLRQGPEADTQYF.

The rearrangement uses TRBV20-1 and TRBJ1-2; D is undetermined. CDR1 is DFQATT, CDR2 SNEGSKA, per germline (reference sequence). V was pared by 0 bases and J by 8 bases, with 22 bases between. This CDR3 has 16 residues. The CDR3 DNA follows: TGCAGTGCTAGAGAGGCCGAAGTAGGTCTCACCTTAGGCTACACCTTC. Protein: CSAREAEVGLTLGYTF.

CDR3 nucleotides: TGTGCCAGCAGTAGCCCGGGACGCGGAACCTACGAGCAGTACTTC. Protein sequence: CASSSPGRGTYEQYF. J is TRBJ2-7 and V is TRBV12-3 or TRBV12-4; perhaps D is TRBD1 or TRBD2 (5 bases each). Between the trimmed V and J ends, which lost 5 bases and 2 bases, there was a span of 16 bases. There are 15 residues in the CDR3.

This clone came up many times. The rearrangement joins TRBV19 to TRBJ2-3, with D possibly matching TRBD2 (5 bases). Germline CDR1 is LNHDA and CDR2 is SQIVND (reference sequence). The CDR3 sequence is 13 residues long. Trimming removed 7 bases from V and 1 base from J, with 9 bases in between. CDR3 sequence reads: CASNVGGTDTQYF. DNA of the CDR3: TGTGCCAGTAATGTGGGAGGCACAGATACGCAGTATTTT.

This clone was counted ten times or more. The V call is TRBV19, the J call TRBJ1-5, with 8 bases identical to TRBD1. The CDR3 totals 14 residues. Trimming at V came to 7 bases and at J to 3 bases, leaving 5 bases not matched to a gene. From germline, CDR1 is LNHDA and CDR2 SQIVND (reference sequence). The CDR3 loop is CASTPGQVNQPQHF. CDR3 nucleotides: TGTGCCAGTACCCCGGGACAGGTCAATCAGCCCCAGCATTTT.

This clone has ten or more counts. The chain has TRBV6-6 and TRBJ2-3; the D call may be TRBD1 or TRBD2 (6 bases each). The germline CDR1 and CDR2 sequences are MNHNY and SVGAGI (reference sequence). V was trimmed by 7 bases and J by 2 bases, leaving 22 bases between them. This CDR3 region has 17 residues. The CDR3: CASTHPLARGATDTQYF. The CDR3 nucleotides are TGTGCCAGCACTCACCCTCTAGCGAGGGGGGCCACAGATACGCAGTATTTT.

The chain combines TRBV3-1 with TRBJ2-7; TRBD1 matches at 7 bases. With V trimmed by 5 bases and J by 0 bases, 4 bases remained unmatched. The V gene's germline CDR1 is LGHDT and CDR2 YNNKEL (reference sequence). CDR3 length: 14 amino acids. CDR3 sequence: CASSNRGSSYEQYF. In DNA, the CDR3 is TGTGCCAGCAGCAACAGGGGTTCCTCCTACGAGCAGTACTTC.

This clone was seen a few times. The chain uses TRBV11-2 and TRBJ2-5; no firm D call. Germline V gene lookup returns CDR1 SGHAT and CDR2 FQNNGV. The CDR3 is 14 amino acids. V was shortened by 1 base and J by 2 bases, with 8 bases between the two germline ends. CDR3 protein: CASSLGWGQETQYF. The CDR3 DNA reads as TGTGCCAGCAGCTTAGGGTGGGGTCAAGAGACCCAGTACTTC.

In its sample, this clone was seen many times. The rearrangement joins TRBV6-4 to TRBJ2-3, with D uncertain. V was trimmed by 3 bases and J by 5 bases, leaving 12 bases between them. The germline V gene has CDR1 MRHNA and CDR2 SNTAGT. This CDR3 is built from 14 residues. Written as DNA, the CDR3 is TGTGCCAGCAGTGAAGGGCAGTCTGGAGATACGCAGTATTTT. Amino acid sequence: CASSEGQSGDTQYF.

This clone was seen at least ten times. V gene TRBV7-6 combines with J gene TRBJ1-1, with 7 bases matching TRBD1. In germline, CDR1 is SGHVS, CDR2 FNYEAQ. V shed 5 bases and J 5 bases; nucleotides not matched to a gene: 14. The CDR3 is 16 amino acids. CDR3 region: CASSAPGQRSGTEAFF. The CDR3 bases are TGTGCCAGCAGCGCCCCGGGACAGCGGAGTGGTACTGAAGCTTTCTTT. The full variable domain, in which reference TRBV7-6 and TRBJ1-1 provide the parts outside the CDR3, is GAGVSQSPRYKVTKRGQDVALRCDPISGHVSLYWYRQALGQGPEFLTYFNYEAQQDKSGLPNDRFSAERPEGSISTLTIQRTEQRDSAMYRCASSAPGQRSGTEAFFGQGTRLTVV.

This clone has just a few counts. The chain links TRBV12-3 or TRBV12-4 to TRBJ1-4, with 7 positions matching TRBD1. The CDR3 extends over 17 amino acids. V was pared by 5 bases and J by 2 bases, with 11 bases of the junction left unmatched. The CDR3 is CASSPNRGGATNEKLFF. The CDR3 nucleotides are TGTGCCAGCAGTCCGAACAGGGGAGGGGCCACTAATGAAAAACTGTTTTTT.

About this clone: The conserved phenylalanine or tryptophan normally closing the CDR3 is absent here, so this likely arose from a read error. The chain couples TRBV15 to TRBJ2-6; a weak D match, TRBD1 (6 bases). Trimming took 0 bases from V and 1 from J, leaving 13 bases between them. The CDR3 is made up of 18 amino acids. The germline CDR1 and CDR2 sequences are LNHNV and YYDKDF (reference sequence). The CDR3 sequence: CATSRDLTGISGANVLTL. The CDR3 DNA follows: TGTGCCACCAGCAGAGATCTAACAGGGATTTCTGGGGCCAACGTCCTGACTCTC.

This clone was counted ten times or more. The chain is built from TRBV28 and TRBJ2-3; 7 positions agree with TRBD2. The germline V gene encodes CDR1 MDHEN and CDR2 SYDVKM. J gave up 0 bases and V 5 bases, and 5 bases lay outside the gene matches. The CDR3 has 15 amino acids. The CDR3 DNA is TGTGCCAGCAGTCAAATACTAGCGAGCACAGATACGCAGTATTTT. Its protein is CASSQILASTDTQYF.

The chain has TRBV30 and TRBJ1-4; 7 bases are shared with TRBD1. The CDR3 sequence is 12 residues long. V trimming: 5 bases; J trimming: 17 bases; junction bases outside the gene matches: 14. In germline, CDR1 is GTSNPN, CDR2 SVGIG (reference sequence). CDR3 amino acids: CAWLQPGYRGFF. CDR3 bases: TGTGCCTGGCTTCAGCCCGGGTACAGGGGATTTTTT. Looking up the rest from reference TRBV30 and TRBJ1-4 gives the full variable domain: SQTIHQWPATLVQPVGSPLSLECTVEGTSNPNLYWYRQAAGRGLQLLFYSVGIGQISSEVPQNLSASRPQDRQFILSSKKLLLSDSGFYLCAWLQPGYRGFFGSGTQLSVL.

This clone was recorded at least ten times. This chain joins TRBV10-3 and TRBJ1-2; D remains ambiguous. CDR1 is ENHRY, CDR2 SYGVKD, per germline. The CDR3 totals 14 residues. Trimming stripped 3 bases from V and 0 bases from J, with 8 bases between. CDR3 coding DNA: TGTGCCATCAGTGAATCTGGAGCTAACTATGGCTACACCTTC. It translates to CAISESGANYGYTF.